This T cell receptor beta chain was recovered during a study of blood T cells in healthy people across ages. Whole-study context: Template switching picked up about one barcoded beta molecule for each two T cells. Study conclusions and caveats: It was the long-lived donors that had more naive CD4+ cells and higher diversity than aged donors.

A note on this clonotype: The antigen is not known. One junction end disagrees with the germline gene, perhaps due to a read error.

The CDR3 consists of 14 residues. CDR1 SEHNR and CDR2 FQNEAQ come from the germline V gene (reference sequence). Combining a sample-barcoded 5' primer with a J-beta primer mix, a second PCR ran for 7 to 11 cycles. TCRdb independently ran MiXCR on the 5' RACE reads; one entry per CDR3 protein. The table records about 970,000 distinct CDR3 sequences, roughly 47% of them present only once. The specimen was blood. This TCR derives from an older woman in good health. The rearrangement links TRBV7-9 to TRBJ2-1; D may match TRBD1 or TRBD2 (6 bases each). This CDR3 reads CASIRGGGHNEQFF. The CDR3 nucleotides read TGCGCCAGCATCCGCGGAGGGGGTCACAATGAGCAGTTCTTC. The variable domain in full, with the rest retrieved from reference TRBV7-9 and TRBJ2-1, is DTGVSQNPRHKITKRGQNVTFRCDPISEHNRLYWYRQTLGQGPEFLTYFQNEAQLEKSRLLSDRFSAERPKGSFSTLEIQRTEQGDSAMYLCASIRGGGHNEQFFGPGTRLTVL.